These 29 T cell receptor beta chains were sequenced from one sample in a study of T cell repertoires in cytomegalovirus infection (dated 2019 in TCRdb). The listed sequencing device is Illumina HiSeq 1500. TCRdb trimmed public reads at Q25 via fastp, called clones via MiXCR and kept in-frame beta chains. Every entry covers one CDR3 protein and lists the most common genes and DNA from its rows. Within this sample are 200,000 or so distinct CDR3 sequences, with 25% to 30% of them counted one time only. 30% to 35% of the sample belongs to the ten largest clones. Material: PBMCs. These receptors all stem from a human donor in good health (CMV status not recorded). Some clones in this sample may be carry-over from other donors' samples.

Many counts were recorded for this clonotype. The chain joins TRBV7-2 to TRBJ1-5; 7 positions match TRBD1. This CDR3 spans 13 amino acids. The germline V gene encodes CDR1 SGHTA and CDR2 FQGNSA. With 5 bases clipped from V and 8 bases from J, the junction kept 6 bases outside the gene matches. The CDR3 protein is CASSPTGNKPQHF. The CDR3, as DNA: TGTGCCAGCAGCCCGACAGGGAATAAGCCCCAGCATTTT.

This clonotype occurred many times. The chain links TRBV12-3 or TRBV12-4 to TRBJ2-5, with D perhaps matching TRBD2 (6 bases). The length of the CDR3 is 13 residues. V was clipped by 3 bases and J by 7 bases, with 12 bases between them. In DNA, the CDR3 is TGTGCCAGCAGTTTCGGCGGAGCGGGGACCCAGTACTTC. This codes for CASSFGGAGTQYF.

The chain links TRBV30 to TRBJ2-7, with 8 positions matching TRBD1. The J segment lost 1 base and the V segment lost 5 bases, leaving 7 bases of the junction unmatched. Germline loops: CDR1 GTSNPN, CDR2 SVGIG (reference sequence). The CDR3 loop spans 14 amino acids. CDR3 residues: CAWQLDRGSYEQYF. CDR3 DNA: TGTGCCTGGCAATTAGACAGGGGATCCTACGAGCAGTACTTC. Full variable domain (missing parts from reference TRBV30 and TRBJ2-7): SQTIHQWPATLVQPVGSPLSLECTVEGTSNPNLYWYRQAAGRGLQLLFYSVGIGQISSEVPQNLSASRPQDRQFILSSKKLLLSDSGFYLCAWQLDRGSYEQYFGPGTRLTVT.

This clonotype was counted a few times. The chain uses TRBV14 and TRBJ1-2; D gene ambiguous. CDR1 SGHDN and CDR2 FVKESK come from the germline V gene. V lost 0 bases and J lost 0, with 8 bases in between. This CDR3 is built from 15 residues. CDR3 nucleotide sequence: TGTGCCAGCAGCCAAGAATTCAACCCTAACTATGGCTACACCTTC. Translated: CASSQEFNPNYGYTF. Complete variable domain (other parts from reference TRBV14 and TRBJ1-2): EAGVTQFPSHSVIEKGQTVTLRCDPISGHDNLYWYRRVMGKEIKFLLHFVKESKQDESGMPNNRFLAERTGGTYSTLKVQPAELEDSGVYFCASSQEFNPNYGYTFGSGTRLTVV.

Many counts were recorded for this clonotype. The chain links TRBV7-2 to TRBJ1-2, with 7 bases that match TRBD1. Germline trimming cut 3 bases from V and 3 bases from J; bases unmatched to any gene: 7. The CDR3 totals 15 residues. CDR1 is SGHTA, CDR2 FQGNSA, per germline. The CDR3 DNA sequence: TGTGCCAGCAGCTTCCAGACAGGGACAGACTATGGCTACACCTTC. Translating it yields CASSFQTGTDYGYTF.

The V gene is TRBV7-3, the J gene TRBJ1-2; D is unclear. The germline V and J ends were trimmed by 2 bases and 6 bases, with 10 bases remaining between them. In germline, CDR1 is SGHTA, CDR2 FQGTGA. This CDR3 has 13 residues. The CDR3 loop is CASSLGYMDGYTF. The CDR3, as DNA: TGTGCCAGCAGCTTAGGTTACATGGATGGCTACACCTTC. Full variable domain (outside the CDR3, taken from reference TRBV7-3 and TRBJ1-2): GAGVSQTPSNKVTEKGKYVELRCDPISGHTALYWYRQSLGQGPEFLIYFQGTGAADDSGLPNDRFFAVRPEGSVSTLKIQRTERGDSAVYLCASSLGYMDGYTFGSGTRLTVV.

Remarks on this clonotype: A read error may be the cause here, since a much bigger clone is one base away. The V and J genes are TRBV7-8 and TRBJ2-7, with 7 bases identical to TRBD2. With V trimmed by 3 bases and J by 6 bases, 8 bases remained unmatched. This CDR3 contains 14 residues. CDR1 and CDR2 (germline): SGHVS, FQNEAQ. CDR3 amino acids: CASSLVGGGGEQYF. The CDR3, as DNA: TGTGCCAGCAGCTTGGTGGGGGGGGGGGGCGAGCAGTACTTC.

The chain links TRBV15 to TRBJ1-5; D ambiguous. The CDR3 extends over 14 amino acids. Germline assignment: CDR1 LNHNV and CDR2 YYDKDF (reference sequence). V was clipped by 3 bases and J by 6 bases, with 12 bases between them. CDR3 nucleotides: TGTGCCACCAGCAGTGGGAGGGTTACTCAGCCCCAGCATTTT. It encodes CATSSGRVTQPQHF.

The CDR3 DNA reads TGTGCCAGCCTGAGAGAGGACGGGAGCTCCTACGAGCAGTACTTC. Protein product: CASLREDGSSYEQYF. The chain couples TRBV2 to TRBJ2-7; D is possibly TRBD2 (6 bases). The CDR3 totals 15 residues. Trimming stripped 8 bases from V and 0 bases from J, with 17 bases between. Germline loops: CDR1 SNHLY, CDR2 FYNNEI.

The sample holds a few counts of this clonotype. The chain employs TRBV11-3 and TRBJ1-1; TRBD1 might be the D (6 bases). The V end lost 0 bases, the J end lost 7 bases, and 9 bases lay between the germline ends. This CDR3 has 13 amino acids. Germline V gives CDR1 SGHNT, CDR2 YENEEA. Here the CDR3 reads CASSLDRGNEAFF. The DNA for the CDR3 is TGTGCCAGCAGCTTAGACAGGGGAAATGAAGCTTTCTTT.

This clonotype was found a few times. The chain joins TRBV5-1 to TRBJ2-7; possibly TRBD2 for D (5 bases). CDR3 length: 15 amino acids. The V and J ends lost 5 bases and 1 base respectively, with 16 bases between them. CDR1 is SGHRS and CDR2 is YFSETQ in the germline V gene. The CDR3, as DNA: TGCGCCAGCAGGCGGAGGCTAGAGTCTTCCTACGAGCAGTACTTC. It is translated as CASRRRLESSYEQYF.

This clonotype was seen many times. The chain combines TRBV20-1 with TRBJ2-3, with 8 bases that match TRBD2. Germline CDR1 DFQATT, CDR2 SNEGSKA (reference sequence). V shed 1 base and J 3 bases; nucleotides not matched to a gene: 6. This CDR3 region has 15 residues. This CDR3 is CSARVTLAETDTQYF. CDR3 sequence (DNA): TGCAGTGCTAGAGTTACACTAGCGGAAACAGATACGCAGTATTTT.

This chain uses TRBV6-5 with TRBJ2-2, with 9 bases identical to TRBD2. CDR1 and CDR2 from the germline V gene are MNHEY and SVGAGI. V lost 2 bases, J lost 6 bases, and 4 bases stayed unmatched. The CDR3 is 15 residues long. CDR3 residues: CASSYGAGGPGELFF. CDR3 DNA sequence: TGTGCCAGCAGTTACGGGGCGGGGGGGCCCGGGGAGCTGTTTTTT.

This clonotype is judged medium-sized (0.01 to 0.1%). The V call is TRBV7-2, the J call TRBJ1-5; the D is unclear. CDR1 is SGHTA, CDR2 FQGNSA, per germline. Trimming took off 1 base at V and 2 bases at J, with 9 bases between the two ends. The CDR3 has 15 residues. The CDR3 sequence: CASSLVQNRNQPQHF. CDR3 coding DNA: TGTGCCAGCAGCTTAGTCCAAAACCGCAATCAGCCCCAGCATTTT.

This clonotype was found a few times. The CDR3 sequence: CATLSLGANTGELFF. CDR3 in DNA: TGTGCCACCCTCTCCCTAGGCGCGAACACCGGGGAGCTGTTTTTT. The chain couples TRBV2 to TRBJ2-2, with D unclear. Germline V gives CDR1 SNHLY, CDR2 FYNNEI. This CDR3 has 15 residues. V shed 10 bases and J shed 0 bases, with 15 bases lying between them. The variable domain in full, with the rest retrieved from reference TRBV2 and TRBJ2-2, is EPEVTQTPSHQVTQMGQEVILRCVPISNHLYFYWYRQILGQKVEFLVSFYNNEISEKSEIFDDQFSVERPDGSNFTLKIRSTKLEDSAMYFCATLSLGANTGELFFGEGSRLTVL.

The chain joins TRBV5-7 to TRBJ2-2, with TRBD1 identical over 11 bases. TRBV5-7 is an ORF; its function is uncertain. V was pared by 1 base and J by 1 base, with 3 bases of the junction left unmatched. The CDR3 is made up of 17 amino acids. The CDR3 DNA is TGTGCCAGCAGCTTGTGGACAGGGGGCAAGAACACCGGGGAGCTGTTTTTT. Its translation: CASSLWTGGKNTGELFF.

DNA of the CDR3: TGTGCCAGCAGTCGGACAGGGAACACAGATACGCAGTATTTT. This gives the protein CASSRTGNTDTQYF. This rearrangement joins TRBV7-3 to TRBJ2-3; 8 bases match TRBD1. CDR3 size: 14 residues. The V gene's germline CDR1 is SGHTA and CDR2 FQGTGA. Trimming at V came to 6 bases and at J to 2 bases, leaving 4 bases not matched to a gene.

This clonotype was counted only a few times. The chain is built from TRBV15 and TRBJ1-1, with TRBD1 identical over 9 bases. The J segment lost 4 bases and the V segment lost 1 base, leaving 7 bases of the junction unmatched. Germline V gene sequence: CDR1 LNHNV, CDR2 YYDKDF (reference sequence). This CDR3 region has 16 residues. DNA of the CDR3: TGTGCCACCAGCAGAGGATCCGGGACAGGGACCACTGAAGCTTTCTTT. The encoded protein is CATSRGSGTGTTEAFF. The entire variable domain, with the rest obtained from reference TRBV15 and TRBJ1-1, is as follows: DAMVIQNPRYQVTQFGKPVTLSCSQTLNHNVMYWYQQKSSQAPKLLFHYYDKDFNNEADTPDNFQSRRPNTSFCFLDIRSPGLGDTAMYLCATSRGSGTGTTEAFFGQGTRLTVV.

This clonotype has more than one count but fewer than ten. The V gene is TRBV2, the J gene TRBJ1-6, with a tentative D call TRBD1 (6 bases). The V gene lost 2 bases and the J gene lost 11 bases, with 10 bases spanning the gap. Germline values: CDR1 SNHLY, CDR2 FYNNEI. The CDR3 loop spans 13 amino acids. DNA of the CDR3: TGTGCCAGCAGTGAAACAGGGTTTCCACCCCTCCACTTT. Its protein is CASSETGFPPLHF.

The chain has TRBV6-4 and TRBJ1-1, with D maybe TRBD1 (5 bases). CDR3 length equals 17 residues. V lost 0 bases, J lost 1 base, and 15 bases lay in between. Per germline, CDR1 MRHNA and CDR2 SNTAGT. CDR3 in DNA: TGTGCCAGCAGTGACTCTCCCCTCCGGGGGAAGAACACTGAAGCTTTCTTT. Translated, it gives CASSDSPLRGKNTEAFF.

Remarks on this clonotype: A much bigger clone sits one base away, suggesting this may be a read error. This chain joins TRBV7-2 and TRBJ2-7, with 11 bases aligning to TRBD1. V shed 8 bases and J 7 bases; nucleotides not matched to a gene: 10. Germline lookup yields CDR1 SGHTA and CDR2 FQGNSA. CDR3 length: 14 residues. This CDR3 reads CASWRGQGVTEQYF. The DNA of the CDR3 is TGTGCCAGCTGGCGGGGACAGGGGGTAACGGAGCAGTACTTC.

The chain has TRBV7-9 and TRBJ2-1; D could derive from TRBD1 or TRBD2 (5 bases each). Deletions cut 5 bases from V and 5 bases from J, with 10 bases between. This CDR3 spans 13 amino acids. The V gene's germline CDR1 is SEHNR and CDR2 FQNEAQ (reference sequence). The CDR3 loop reads CASSLGVNNEQFF. The CDR3 DNA is TGTGCCAGCAGCCTGGGGGTCAACAATGAGCAGTTCTTC.

This clonotype was recorded many times. DNA for the CDR3: TGTGCCAGCAGTCCCGTTGGGTTAGAGCAGTTCTTC. Its protein product is CASSPVGLEQFF. The V gene is TRBV6-1, the J gene TRBJ2-1; D is undetermined. The CDR3 has 12 amino acids. Germline V gene data show CDR1 as MNHNS and CDR2 as SASEGT. The V end lost 5 bases, the J end lost 10 bases, and 12 bases lay between the germline ends.

This clonotype has more than one count but fewer than ten. The chain combines TRBV11-2 with TRBJ2-7; a weak D match, TRBD1 (7 bases). In germline, CDR1 is SGHAT, CDR2 FQNNGV. The CDR3 contains 14 residues. Trimming shortened V by 0 bases and J by 3 bases, and 9 bases separated the two germline ends. CDR3 sequence: CASSLDQGGYEQYF. The CDR3 coding sequence is TGTGCCAGCAGCTTAGATCAGGGGGGCTACGAGCAGTACTTC.

This clonotype was counted once. This sequence joins TRBV3-1 and TRBJ2-1; TRBD1 aligns across 9 bases. V was clipped by 1 base and J by 6 bases; unmatched bases: 7. The CDR3 runs 16 residues. Per the germline V gene, CDR1 is LGHDT and CDR2 is YNNKEL (reference sequence). CDR3 region: CASSQAGTGYTNEQFF. The CDR3 DNA reads TGTGCCAGCAGCCAAGCCGGGACAGGGTATACCAATGAGCAGTTCTTC.

The J gene is TRBJ1-6, the V gene TRBV5-1, with D perhaps matching TRBD1 (5 bases). This CDR3 region has 16 residues. V was pared by 3 bases and J by 5 bases, with 15 bases between. Germline-derived CDR1 and CDR2 are SGHRS and YFSETQ. This chain's CDR3 is CASSWEGSVNNSPLHF. DNA of the CDR3: TGCGCCAGCAGCTGGGAGGGGAGCGTGAATAATTCACCCCTCCACTTT.

This chain links TRBV6-2 or TRBV6-3 with TRBJ2-7, with D uncertain. The CDR3 sequence is 13 residues long. Germline V CDR1 and CDR2: MNHEY, SVGEGT. Trimming removed 6 bases at V and 0 bases at J, with 9 bases between. In DNA, the CDR3 is TGTGCCAGCAGCCCCGACTTCTCCTACGAGCAGTACTTC. Protein product: CASSPDFSYEQYF.

This clonotype was seen ten or more times. The V gene is TRBV12-5, the J gene TRBJ1-1; no reliable D call. The ends were cut back, 0 bases at V and 1 base at J, with 15 bases in the middle. Germline loops: CDR1 LGHNT, CDR2 FRNRAP. The CDR3 has 17 amino acids. CDR3 nucleotides: TGTGCTAGTGGTTTGGTACTAAACGCCGGAGAGAACACTGAAGCTTTCTTT. It encodes CASGLVLNAGENTEAFF. Supplemented by reference TRBV12-5 and TRBJ1-1, the full variable domain reads DARVTQTPRHKVTEMGQEVTMRCQPILGHNTVFWYRQTMMQGLELLAYFRNRAPLDDSGMPKDRFSAEMPDATLATLKIQPSEPRDSAVYFCASGLVLNAGENTEAFFGQGTRLTVV.

CDR3 sequence: CASSIEGNEQFF. The CDR3 DNA reads as TGTGCCAGTAGTATCGAGGGTAATGAGCAGTTCTTC. J is TRBJ2-1 and V is TRBV19; tentative D call: TRBD2 (5 bases). Per germline, CDR1 LNHDA and CDR2 SQIVND (reference sequence). Deletions cut 3 bases from V and 7 bases from J, with 7 bases between. The CDR3 extends over 12 amino acids.